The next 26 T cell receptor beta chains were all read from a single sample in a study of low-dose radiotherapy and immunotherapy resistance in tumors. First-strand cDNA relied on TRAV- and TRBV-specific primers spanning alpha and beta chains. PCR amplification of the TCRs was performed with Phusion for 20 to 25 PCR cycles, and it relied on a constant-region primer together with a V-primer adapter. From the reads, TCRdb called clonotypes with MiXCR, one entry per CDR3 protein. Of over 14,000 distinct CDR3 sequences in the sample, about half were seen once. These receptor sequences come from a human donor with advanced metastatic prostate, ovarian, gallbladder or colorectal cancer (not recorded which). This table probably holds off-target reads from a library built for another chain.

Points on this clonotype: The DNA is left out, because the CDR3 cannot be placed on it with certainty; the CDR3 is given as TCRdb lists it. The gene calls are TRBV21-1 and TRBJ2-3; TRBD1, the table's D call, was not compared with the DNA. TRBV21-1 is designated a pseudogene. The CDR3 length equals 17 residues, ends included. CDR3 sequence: CATVPPYGCHHTDTQYF.

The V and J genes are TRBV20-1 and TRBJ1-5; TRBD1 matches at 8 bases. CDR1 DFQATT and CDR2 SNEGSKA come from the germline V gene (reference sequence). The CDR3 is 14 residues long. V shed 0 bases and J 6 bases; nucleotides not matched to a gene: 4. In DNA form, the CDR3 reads TGCAGTGCTAGAGACCCAGGGGGCAGTCAGCCCCAGCATTTT. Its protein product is CSARDPGGSQPQHF.

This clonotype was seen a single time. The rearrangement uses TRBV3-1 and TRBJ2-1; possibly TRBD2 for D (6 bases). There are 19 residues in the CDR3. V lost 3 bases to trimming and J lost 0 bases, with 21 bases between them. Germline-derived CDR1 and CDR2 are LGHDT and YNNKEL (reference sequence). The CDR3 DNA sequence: TGTGCCAGCAGCCAGCAGGGTGGGCGACGGGGGAGCTCCTACAATGAGCAGTTCTTC. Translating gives CASSQQGGRRGSSYNEQFF.

The CDR3 nucleotides are TGTGCCAGCAGCCAACTCCTAAGCACAGATACGCAGTATTTT. Translation gives CASSQLLSTDTQYF. The V call is TRBV14, the J call TRBJ2-3; D is undetermined. Germline CDR1 is SGHDN and CDR2 is FVKESK. V lost 2 bases to trimming and J lost 0 bases, with 6 bases between them. CDR3 size: 14 residues.

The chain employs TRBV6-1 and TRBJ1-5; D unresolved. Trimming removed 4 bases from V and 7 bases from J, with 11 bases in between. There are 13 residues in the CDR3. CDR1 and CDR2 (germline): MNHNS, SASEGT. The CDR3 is CASSVTTAQPQHF. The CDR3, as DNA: TGTGCCAGCAGTGTAACAACCGCCCAGCCCCAGCATTTT.

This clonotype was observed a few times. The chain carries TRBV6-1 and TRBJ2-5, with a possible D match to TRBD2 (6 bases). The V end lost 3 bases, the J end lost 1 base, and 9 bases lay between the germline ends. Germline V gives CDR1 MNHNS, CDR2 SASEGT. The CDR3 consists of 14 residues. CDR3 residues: CASSEPGLQETQYF. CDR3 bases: TGTGCCAGCAGTGAGCCGGGACTCCAAGAGACCCAGTACTTC.

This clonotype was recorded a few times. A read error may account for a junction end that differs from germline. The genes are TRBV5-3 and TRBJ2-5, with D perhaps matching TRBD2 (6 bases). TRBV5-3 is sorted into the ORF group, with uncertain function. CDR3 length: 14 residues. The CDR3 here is CASSLEGAAATQYF. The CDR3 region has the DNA TGTGCCAGCAGCTTGGAGGGTGCGGCCGCGACCCAGTACTTC.

This chain's CDR3 is CAISDRGRNTEAFF. For the CDR3, the DNA is TGTGCCATCAGTGATAGGGGTCGAAACACTGAAGCTTTCTTT. This chain joins TRBV10-3 and TRBJ1-1, with a weak D call TRBD1 (5 bases). The germline gives CDR1 ENHRY, CDR2 SYGVKD. V was clipped by 3 bases and J by 2 bases, with 10 bases between them. The CDR3 consists of 14 residues.

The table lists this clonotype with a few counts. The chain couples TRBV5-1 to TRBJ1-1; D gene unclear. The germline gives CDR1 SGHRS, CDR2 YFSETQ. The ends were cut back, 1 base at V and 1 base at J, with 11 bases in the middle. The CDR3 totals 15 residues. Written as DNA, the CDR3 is TGCGCCAGCAGCTTGTTCGTAGGCCCGAACACTGAAGCTTTCTTT. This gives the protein CASSLFVGPNTEAFF.

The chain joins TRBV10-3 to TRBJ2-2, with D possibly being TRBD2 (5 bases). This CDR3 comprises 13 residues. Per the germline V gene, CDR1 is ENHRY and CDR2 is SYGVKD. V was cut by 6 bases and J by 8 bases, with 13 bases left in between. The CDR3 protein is CAISLEGEGELFF. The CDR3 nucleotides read TGTGCCATCAGCCTTGAGGGAGAAGGGGAGCTGTTTTTT.

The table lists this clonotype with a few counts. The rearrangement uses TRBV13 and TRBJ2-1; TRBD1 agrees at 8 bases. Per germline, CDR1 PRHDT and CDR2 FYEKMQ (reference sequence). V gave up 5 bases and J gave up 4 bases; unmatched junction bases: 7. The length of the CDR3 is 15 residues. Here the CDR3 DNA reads TGTGCCAGCAGCGCCGGACAGGGTACGTACAATGAGCAGTTCTTC. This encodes CASSAGQGTYNEQFF.

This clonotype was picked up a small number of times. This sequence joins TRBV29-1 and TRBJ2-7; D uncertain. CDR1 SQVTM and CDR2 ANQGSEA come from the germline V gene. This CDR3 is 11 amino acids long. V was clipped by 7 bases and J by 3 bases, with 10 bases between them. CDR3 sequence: CSARFDYEQYF. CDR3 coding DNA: TGCAGCGCCAGGTTCGACTACGAGCAGTACTTC.

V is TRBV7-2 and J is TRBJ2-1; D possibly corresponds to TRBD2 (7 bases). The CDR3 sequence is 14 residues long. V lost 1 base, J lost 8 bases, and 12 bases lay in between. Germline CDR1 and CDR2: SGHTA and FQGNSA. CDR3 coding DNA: TGTGCCAGCAGCTTAGGGGGGGGGCGCCATGAGCAGTTCTTC. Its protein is CASSLGGGRHEQFF.

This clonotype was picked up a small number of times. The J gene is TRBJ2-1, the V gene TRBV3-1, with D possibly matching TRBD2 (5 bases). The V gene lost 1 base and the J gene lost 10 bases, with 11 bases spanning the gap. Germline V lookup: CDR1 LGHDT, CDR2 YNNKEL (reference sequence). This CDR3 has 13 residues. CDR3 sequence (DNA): TGTGCCAGCAGCCAAGTGAGGGCCGGGGAGCAGTTCTTC. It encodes CASSQVRAGEQFF.

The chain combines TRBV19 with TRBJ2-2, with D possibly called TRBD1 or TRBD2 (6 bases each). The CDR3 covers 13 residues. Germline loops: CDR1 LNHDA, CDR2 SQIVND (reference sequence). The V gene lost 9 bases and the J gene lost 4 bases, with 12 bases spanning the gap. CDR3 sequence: CASIQGGTGELFF. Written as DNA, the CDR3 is TGTGCCAGCATACAGGGAGGCACCGGGGAGCTGTTTTTT.

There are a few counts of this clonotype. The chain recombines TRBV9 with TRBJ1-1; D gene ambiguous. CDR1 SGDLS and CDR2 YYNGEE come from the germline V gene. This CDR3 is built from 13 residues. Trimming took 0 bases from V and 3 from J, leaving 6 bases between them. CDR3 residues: CASSVDSHTEAFF. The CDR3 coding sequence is TGTGCCAGCAGCGTAGACAGCCACACTGAAGCTTTCTTT.

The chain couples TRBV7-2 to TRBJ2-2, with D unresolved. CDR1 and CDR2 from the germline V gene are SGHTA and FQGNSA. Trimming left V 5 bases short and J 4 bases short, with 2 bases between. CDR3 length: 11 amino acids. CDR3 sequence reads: CASSLTGELFF. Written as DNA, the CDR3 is TGTGCCAGCAGCCTCACCGGGGAGCTGTTTTTT.

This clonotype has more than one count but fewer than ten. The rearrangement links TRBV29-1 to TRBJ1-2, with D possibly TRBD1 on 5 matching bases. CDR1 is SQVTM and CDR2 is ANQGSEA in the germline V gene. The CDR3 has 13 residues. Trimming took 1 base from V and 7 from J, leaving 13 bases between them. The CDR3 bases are TGCAGCGTTGAAGTGTGGCAGGGTCGTGGCTACACCTTC. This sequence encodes CSVEVWQGRGYTF.

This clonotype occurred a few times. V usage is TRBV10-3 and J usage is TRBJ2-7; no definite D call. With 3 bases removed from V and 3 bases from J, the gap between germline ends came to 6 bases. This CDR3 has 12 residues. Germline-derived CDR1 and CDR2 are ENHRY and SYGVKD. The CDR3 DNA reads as TGTGCCATCAGTGAAAATGGCTACGAGCAGTACTTC. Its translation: CAISENGYEQYF.

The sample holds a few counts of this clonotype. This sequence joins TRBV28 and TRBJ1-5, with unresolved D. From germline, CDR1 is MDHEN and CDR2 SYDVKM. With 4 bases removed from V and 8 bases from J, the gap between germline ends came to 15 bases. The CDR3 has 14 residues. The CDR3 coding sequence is TGTGCCAGCAGTTATAGCGGTGGGAGGAAGCCCCAGCATTTT. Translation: CASSYSGGRKPQHF.

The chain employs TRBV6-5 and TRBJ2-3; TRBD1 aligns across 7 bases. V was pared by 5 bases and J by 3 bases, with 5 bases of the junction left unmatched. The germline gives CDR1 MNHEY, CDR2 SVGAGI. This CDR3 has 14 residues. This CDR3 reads CASSRGLWTDTQYF. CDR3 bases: TGTGCCAGCAGTAGGGGGCTTTGGACAGATACGCAGTATTTT.

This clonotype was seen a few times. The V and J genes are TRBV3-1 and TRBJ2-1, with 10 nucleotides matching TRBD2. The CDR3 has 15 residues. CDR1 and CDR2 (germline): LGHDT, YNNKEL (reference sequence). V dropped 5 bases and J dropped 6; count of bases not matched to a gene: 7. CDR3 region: CASSLAGGSGNEQFF. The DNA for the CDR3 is TGTGCCAGCAGCTTAGCGGGAGGATCTGGCAATGAGCAGTTCTTC.

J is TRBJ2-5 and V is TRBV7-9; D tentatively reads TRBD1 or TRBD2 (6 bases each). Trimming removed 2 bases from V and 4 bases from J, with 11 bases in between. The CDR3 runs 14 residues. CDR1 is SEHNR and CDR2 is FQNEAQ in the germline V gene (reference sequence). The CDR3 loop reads CASSLWGAGETQYF. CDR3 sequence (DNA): TGTGCCAGCAGCTTATGGGGGGCTGGAGAGACCCAGTACTTC.

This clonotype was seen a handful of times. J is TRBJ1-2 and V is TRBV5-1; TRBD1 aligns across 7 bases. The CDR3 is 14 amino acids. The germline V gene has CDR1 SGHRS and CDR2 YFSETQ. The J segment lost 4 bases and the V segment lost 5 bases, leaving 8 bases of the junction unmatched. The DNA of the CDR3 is TGCGCCAGCAGTTCGGGACAGCTGTTCTATGGCTACACCTTC. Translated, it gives CASSSGQLFYGYTF.

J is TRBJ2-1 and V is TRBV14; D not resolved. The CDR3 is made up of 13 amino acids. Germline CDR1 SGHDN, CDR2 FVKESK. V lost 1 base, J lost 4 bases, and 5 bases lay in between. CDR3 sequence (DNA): TGTGCCAGCAGCCAAGCTCTATACAATGAGCAGTTCTTC. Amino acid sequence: CASSQALYNEQFF. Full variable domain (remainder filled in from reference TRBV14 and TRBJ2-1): EAGVTQFPSHSVIEKGQTVTLRCDPISGHDNLYWYRRVMGKEIKFLLHFVKESKQDESGMPNNRFLAERTGGTYSTLKVQPAELEDSGVYFCASSQALYNEQFFGPGTRLTVL.

CDR3 sequence reads: CASSPDGRNTEAFF. DNA for the CDR3: TGTGCCAGCAGTCCAGACGGGAGGAACACTGAAGCTTTCTTT. V is TRBV6-8 and J is TRBJ1-1; D gene uncertain. Germline-derived CDR1 and CDR2 are MNHGY and SAAAGT. V lost 5 bases and J lost 1, with 11 bases in between. The CDR3 spans 14 residues.